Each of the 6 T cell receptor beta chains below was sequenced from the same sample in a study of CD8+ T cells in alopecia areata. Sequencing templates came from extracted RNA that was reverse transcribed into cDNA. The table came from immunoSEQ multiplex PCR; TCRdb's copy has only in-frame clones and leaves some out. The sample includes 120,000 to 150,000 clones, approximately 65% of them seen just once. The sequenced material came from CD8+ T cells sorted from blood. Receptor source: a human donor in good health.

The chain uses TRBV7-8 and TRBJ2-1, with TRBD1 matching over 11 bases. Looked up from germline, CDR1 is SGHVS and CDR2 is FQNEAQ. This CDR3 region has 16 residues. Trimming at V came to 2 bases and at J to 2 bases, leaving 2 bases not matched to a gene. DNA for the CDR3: TGTGCCAGCAGCTTAAGGGGACAGGGGGCCTACAATGAGCAGTTCTTC. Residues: CASSLRGQGAYNEQFF.

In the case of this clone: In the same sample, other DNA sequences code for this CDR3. CDR3 DNA sequence: TGTGCCAGCAGTATAACCTACGAGCAGTACTTC. Translated: CASSITYEQYF. V is TRBV28 and J is TRBJ2-7; D ambiguous. This CDR3 region has 11 residues. Germline CDR1 and CDR2: MDHEN and SYDVKM. V dropped 5 bases and J dropped 2 bases, with 4 bases sitting between them.

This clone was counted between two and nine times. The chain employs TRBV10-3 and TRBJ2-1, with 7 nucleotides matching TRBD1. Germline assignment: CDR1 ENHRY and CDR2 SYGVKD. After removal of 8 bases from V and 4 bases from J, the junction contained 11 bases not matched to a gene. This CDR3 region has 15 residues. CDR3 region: CAISKGQRTYNEQFF. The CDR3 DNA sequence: TGTGCCATCTCGAAGGGACAGAGAACGTACAATGAGCAGTTCTTC.

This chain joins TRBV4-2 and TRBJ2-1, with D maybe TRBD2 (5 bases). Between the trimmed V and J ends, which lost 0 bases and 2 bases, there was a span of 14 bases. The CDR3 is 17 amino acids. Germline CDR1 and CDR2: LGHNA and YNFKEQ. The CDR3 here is CASSQESELGPYNEQFF. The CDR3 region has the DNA TGTGCCAGCAGCCAAGAGTCCGAACTAGGGCCCTACAATGAGCAGTTCTTC.

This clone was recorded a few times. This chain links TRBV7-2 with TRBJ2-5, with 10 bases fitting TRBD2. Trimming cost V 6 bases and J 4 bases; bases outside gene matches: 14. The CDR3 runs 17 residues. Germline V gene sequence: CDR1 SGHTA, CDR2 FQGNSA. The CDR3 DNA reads TGTGCCAGCAGTCCTCTACCTCTAGCGGGAGCGGGAGAGACCCAGTACTTC. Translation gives CASSPLPLAGAGETQYF.

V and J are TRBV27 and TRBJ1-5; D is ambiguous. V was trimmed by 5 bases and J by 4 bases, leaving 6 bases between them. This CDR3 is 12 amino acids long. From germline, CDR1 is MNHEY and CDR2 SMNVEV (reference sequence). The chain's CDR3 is CASSDVNQPQHF. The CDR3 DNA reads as TGTGCCAGCAGTGACGTTAATCAGCCCCAGCATTTT.